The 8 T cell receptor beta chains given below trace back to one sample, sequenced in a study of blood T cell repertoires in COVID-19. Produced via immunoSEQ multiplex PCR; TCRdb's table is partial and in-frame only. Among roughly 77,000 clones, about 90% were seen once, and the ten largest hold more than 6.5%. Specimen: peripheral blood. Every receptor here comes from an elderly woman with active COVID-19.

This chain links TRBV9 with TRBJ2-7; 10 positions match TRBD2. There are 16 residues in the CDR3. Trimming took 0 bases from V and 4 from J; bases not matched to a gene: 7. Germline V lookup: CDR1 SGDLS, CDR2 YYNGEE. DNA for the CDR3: TGTGCCAGCAGCGTAGCCCCGGGTAGCGGGAGGTACGAGCAGTACTTC. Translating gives CASSVAPGSGRYEQYF.

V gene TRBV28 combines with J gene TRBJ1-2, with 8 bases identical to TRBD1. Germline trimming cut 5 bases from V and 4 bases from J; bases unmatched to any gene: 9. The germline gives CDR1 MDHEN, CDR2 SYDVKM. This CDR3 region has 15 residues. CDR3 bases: TGTGCCAGCAGTAATATCGGACAGGGCACCTATGGCTACACCTTC. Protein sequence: CASSNIGQGTYGYTF.

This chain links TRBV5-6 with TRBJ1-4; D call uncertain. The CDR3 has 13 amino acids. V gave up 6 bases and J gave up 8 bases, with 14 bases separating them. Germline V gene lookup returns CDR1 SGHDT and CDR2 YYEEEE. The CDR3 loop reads CASTLGGEEKLFF. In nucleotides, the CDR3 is TGTGCCAGCACCCTTGGCGGAGAGGAAAAACTGTTTTTT. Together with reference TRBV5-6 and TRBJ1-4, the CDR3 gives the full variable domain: DAGVTQSPTHLIKTRGQQVTLRCSPKSGHDTVSWYQQALGQGPQFIFQYYEEEERQRGNFPDRFSGHQFPNYSSELNVNALLLGDSALYLCASTLGGEEKLFFGSGTQLSVL.

The CDR3 region has the DNA TGTGCCAGCAGCTTGTACAGGGGCCACGAGACCCAGTACTTC. Encoded protein: CASSLYRGHETQYF. The chain uses TRBV5-6 and TRBJ2-5; 7 positions match TRBD1. The ends lost 1 base at V and 5 bases at J; junction bases unmatched: 5. This CDR3 comprises 14 residues. Germline values: CDR1 SGHDT, CDR2 YYEEEE.

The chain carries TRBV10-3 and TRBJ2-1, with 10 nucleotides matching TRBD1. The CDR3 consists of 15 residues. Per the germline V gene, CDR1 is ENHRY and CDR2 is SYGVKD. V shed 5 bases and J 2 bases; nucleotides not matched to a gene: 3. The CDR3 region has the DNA TGTGCCATCAGTATAGGACAGGGGGCCTACAATGAGCAGTTCTTC. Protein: CAISIGQGAYNEQFF.

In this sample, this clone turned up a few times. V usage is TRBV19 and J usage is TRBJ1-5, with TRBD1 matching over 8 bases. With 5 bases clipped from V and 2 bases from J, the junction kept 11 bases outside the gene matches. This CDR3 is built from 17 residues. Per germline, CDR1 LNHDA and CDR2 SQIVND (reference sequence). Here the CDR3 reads CASSLPTGGQGNQPQHF. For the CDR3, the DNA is TGTGCCAGTAGTCTTCCGACGGGGGGACAGGGCAATCAGCCCCAGCATTTT.

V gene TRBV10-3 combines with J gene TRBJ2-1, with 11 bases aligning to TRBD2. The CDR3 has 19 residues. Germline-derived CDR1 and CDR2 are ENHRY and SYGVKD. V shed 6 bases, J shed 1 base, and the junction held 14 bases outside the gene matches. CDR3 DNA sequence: TGTGCCATCAGGTCTCTAGCGGGGGGAGTAGGGAGATCCTACAATGAGCAGTTCTTC. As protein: CAIRSLAGGVGRSYNEQFF.

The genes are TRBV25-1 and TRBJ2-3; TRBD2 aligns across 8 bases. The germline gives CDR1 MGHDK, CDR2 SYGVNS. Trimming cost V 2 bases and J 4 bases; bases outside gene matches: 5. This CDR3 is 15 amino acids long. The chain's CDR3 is CASSEGLAGADTQYF. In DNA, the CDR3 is TGTGCCAGCAGTGAAGGACTAGCAGGGGCAGATACGCAGTATTTT. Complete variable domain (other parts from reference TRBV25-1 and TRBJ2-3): EADIYQTPRYLVIGTGKKITLECSQTMGHDKMYWYQQDPGMELHLIHYSYGVNSTEKGDLSSESTVSRIRTEHFPLTLESARPSHTSQYLCASSEGLAGADTQYFGPGTRLTVL.